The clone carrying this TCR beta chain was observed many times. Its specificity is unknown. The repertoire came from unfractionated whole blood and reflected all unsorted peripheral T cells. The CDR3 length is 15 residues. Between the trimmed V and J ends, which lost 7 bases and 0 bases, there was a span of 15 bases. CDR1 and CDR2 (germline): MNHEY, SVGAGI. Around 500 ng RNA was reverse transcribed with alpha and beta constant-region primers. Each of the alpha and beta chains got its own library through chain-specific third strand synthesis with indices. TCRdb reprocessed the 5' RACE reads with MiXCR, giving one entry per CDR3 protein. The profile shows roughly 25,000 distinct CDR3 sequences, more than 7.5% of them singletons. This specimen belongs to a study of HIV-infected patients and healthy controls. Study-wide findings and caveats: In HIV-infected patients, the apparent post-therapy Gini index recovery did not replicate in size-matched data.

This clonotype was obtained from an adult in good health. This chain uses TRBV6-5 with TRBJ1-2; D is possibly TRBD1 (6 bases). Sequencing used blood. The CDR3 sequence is CASIEIQGANYGYTF. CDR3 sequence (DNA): TGTGCCAGCATAGAAATACAGGGCGCTAACTATGGCTACACCTTC.